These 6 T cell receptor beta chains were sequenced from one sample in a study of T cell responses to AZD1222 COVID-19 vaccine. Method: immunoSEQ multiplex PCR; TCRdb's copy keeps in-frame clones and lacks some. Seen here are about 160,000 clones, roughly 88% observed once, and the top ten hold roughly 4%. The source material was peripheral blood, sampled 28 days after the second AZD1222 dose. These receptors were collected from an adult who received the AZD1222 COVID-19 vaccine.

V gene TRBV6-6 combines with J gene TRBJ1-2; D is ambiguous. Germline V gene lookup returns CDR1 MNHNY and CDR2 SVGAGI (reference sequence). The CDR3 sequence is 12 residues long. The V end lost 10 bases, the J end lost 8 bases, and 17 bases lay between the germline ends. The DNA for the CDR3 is TGTGCCAACCTAGGAGTCTTCGGCGGCTACACCTTC. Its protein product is CANLGVFGGYTF.

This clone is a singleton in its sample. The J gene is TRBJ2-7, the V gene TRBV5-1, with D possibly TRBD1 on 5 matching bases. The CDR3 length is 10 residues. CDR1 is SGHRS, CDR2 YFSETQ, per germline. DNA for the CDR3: TGCGCCAGCAGCTTGGCCCAAGGACACGTG. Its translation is CASSLAQGHV.

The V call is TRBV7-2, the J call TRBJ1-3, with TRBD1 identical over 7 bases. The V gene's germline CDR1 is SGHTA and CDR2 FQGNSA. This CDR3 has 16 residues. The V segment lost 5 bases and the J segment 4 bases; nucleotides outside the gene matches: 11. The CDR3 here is CASSLKVTGRGNTIYF. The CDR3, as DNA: TGTGCCAGCAGCCTTAAAGTGACAGGGAGAGGAAACACCATATATTTT.

The chain's CDR3 is CASGGGMNTEAFF. DNA for the CDR3: TGTGCCTCGGGAGGGGGGATGAACACTGAAGCTTTCTTT. The chain joins TRBV10-3 to TRBJ1-1; tentative D call: TRBD1 (6 bases). The germline CDR1 and CDR2 sequences are ENHRY and SYGVKD. V was pared by 11 bases and J by 0 bases, with 13 bases between. The CDR3 spans 13 residues.

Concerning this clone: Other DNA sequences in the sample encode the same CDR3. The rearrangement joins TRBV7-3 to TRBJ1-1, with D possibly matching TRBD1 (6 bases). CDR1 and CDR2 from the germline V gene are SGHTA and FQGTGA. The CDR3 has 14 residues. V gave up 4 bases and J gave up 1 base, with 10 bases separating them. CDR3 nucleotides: TGTGCCAGCAGCTCCAGGGGCCCGAACACTGAAGCTTTCTTT. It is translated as CASSSRGPNTEAFF.

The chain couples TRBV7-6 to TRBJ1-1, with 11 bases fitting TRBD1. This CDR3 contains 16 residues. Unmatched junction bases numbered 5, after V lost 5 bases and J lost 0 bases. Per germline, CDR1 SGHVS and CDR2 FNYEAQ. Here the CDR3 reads CASSLGTGGMNTEAFF. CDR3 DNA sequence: TGTGCCAGCAGCCTTGGGACAGGGGGGATGAACACTGAAGCTTTCTTT.